These 5 T cell receptor beta chains were sequenced from one sample in a study of blood T cell repertoires in COVID-19. Measured with immunoSEQ multiplex PCR; TCRdb has only the in-frame clones, and not every one. Of 80,000 to 100,000 clones in the sample, about 80% are singletons; the top ten hold about 20%. Sample: peripheral blood. Receptor source: a human donor in a cohort sampled during active COVID-19.

This sequence joins TRBV7-9 and TRBJ2-5; 12 bases fit TRBD2. The length of the CDR3 is 16 residues. J gave up 0 bases and V 1 base, and 0 bases lay outside the gene matches. The germline gives CDR1 SEHNR, CDR2 FQNEAQ (reference sequence). CDR3 protein: CASSLGLAGDQETQYF. The CDR3 bases are TGTGCCAGCAGCTTAGGACTAGCGGGAGACCAAGAGACCCAGTACTTC.

The chain employs TRBV28 and TRBJ2-7, with 10 bases lining up with TRBD2. J gave up 4 bases and V 6 bases, and 9 bases lay outside the gene matches. Looked up from germline, CDR1 is MDHEN and CDR2 is SYDVKM. The CDR3 consists of 15 residues. CDR3 amino acids: CASSLGASGSYEQYF. The DNA for the CDR3 is TGTGCCAGCAGCCTGGGGGCTAGCGGGAGTTACGAGCAGTACTTC.

The rearrangement joins TRBV28 to TRBJ1-5; D remains ambiguous. V lost 10 bases, J lost 4 bases, and 20 bases lay in between. Germline CDR1 MDHEN, CDR2 SYDVKM. The CDR3 has 15 residues. The CDR3 reads CATGPPGVRNQPQHF. The CDR3 DNA reads as TGTGCCACCGGCCCCCCCGGGGTAAGAAATCAGCCCCAGCATTTT.

The V gene is TRBV25-1, the J gene TRBJ1-5; D gene uncertain. From germline, CDR1 is MGHDK and CDR2 SYGVNS. Trimming cost V 2 bases and J 7 bases, with 15 bases left between them. The CDR3 sequence is 15 residues long. The CDR3 protein is CASSESFGVGQPQHF. CDR3 sequence (DNA): TGTGCCAGCAGTGAAAGTTTCGGGGTCGGGCAGCCCCAGCATTTT.

The V call is TRBV30, the J call TRBJ1-6, with D unresolved. Germline values: CDR1 GTSNPN, CDR2 SVGIG (reference sequence). The V and J ends lost 1 base and 4 bases respectively, with 11 bases between them. This CDR3 contains 15 residues. The CDR3 nucleotides are TGTGCCTGGAGTGGCGGTACAAGATATAATTCACCCCTCCACTTT. As protein: CAWSGGTRYNSPLHF. The full variable domain, in which reference TRBV30 and TRBJ1-6 provide the parts outside the CDR3, is SQTIHQWPATLVQPVGSPLSLECTVEGTSNPNLYWYRQAAGRGLQLLFYSVGIGQISSEVPQNLSASRPQDRQFILSSKKLLLSDSGFYLCAWSGGTRYNSPLHFGNGTRLTVT.